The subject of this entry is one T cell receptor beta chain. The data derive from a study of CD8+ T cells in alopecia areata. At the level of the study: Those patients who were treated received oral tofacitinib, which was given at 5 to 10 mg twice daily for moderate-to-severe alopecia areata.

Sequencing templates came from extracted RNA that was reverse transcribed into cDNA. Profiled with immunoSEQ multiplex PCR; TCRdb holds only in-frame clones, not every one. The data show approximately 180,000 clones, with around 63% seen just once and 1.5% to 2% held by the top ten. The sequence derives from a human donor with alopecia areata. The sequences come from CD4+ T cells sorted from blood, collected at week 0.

CDR3 region: CAWTGLAARELFF. Here the CDR3 DNA reads TGTGCCTGGACCGGACTCGCCGCCCGGGAGCTGTTTTTT. V and J are TRBV30 and TRBJ2-2, with D possibly being TRBD2 (5 bases). Per germline, CDR1 GTSNPN and CDR2 SVGIG (reference sequence). The CDR3 runs 13 residues. V was clipped by 4 bases and J by 9 bases, with 15 bases between them.